This T cell receptor (beta chain) was recorded in a study of blood T cell repertoires in COVID-19. Background on the study: Collection of acute and convalescent COVID-19 samples took place in the United States, Italy and Spain. T cells, B-cell-depleted T cells, or PBMCs provided the cDNA or gDNA that served as material.

The data were produced by immunoSEQ multiplex PCR, yet TCRdb's version contains in-frame clones alone and is incomplete. The sample lists 20,000 to 25,000 clones; roughly 80% were seen once. There are 18 residues in the CDR3. Germline loops: CDR1 MGHRA, CDR2 YSYEKL. Losses at the gene ends were 2 bases for V and 3 bases for J; bases not matched to a gene: 11. The TCR was taken from a woman older than 75 with acute or convalescent COVID-19. The chain combines TRBV4-1 with TRBJ2-1; 9 bases map to TRBD2. The sample taken for sequencing was peripheral blood. The CDR3: CASSQWVGASGIYNEQFF. The CDR3 DNA reads as TGCGCCAGCAGCCAATGGGTGGGTGCTAGCGGGATCTACAATGAGCAGTTCTTC.